These T cell receptor beta chains were read from a single sample in a study of tumor-infiltrating lymphocytes in primary liver carcinoma. TCRdb reprocessed the multiplex PCR reads via MiXCR and lists one record per CDR3 protein. The sample consists of approximately 330,000 distinct CDR3 sequences, 65% of them appearing once. The specimen was peripheral blood. These receptors were taken from a man in his forties with primary liver carcinoma and hepatitis B virus infection. Each CDR3 is given with its conserved first and last residue. The order of the fields is D gene, clone size, J gene, V gene, CDR3 DNA, CDR3 protein. A D gene is named only where the DNA matches it firmly. Part of the rows lack a size; the others show once, few, many or a class for expanded clones.

TRBD1 | few | TRBJ1-2 | TRBV5-5 | TGTGCCAGCAGCGGGATACAGGGGGGGAACTATGGCTACACCTTC | CASSGIQGGNYGYTF
- | - | TRBJ1-2 | TRBV11-2 | TGTGCCAGCAACTTAGATCGTGTGGGGGATGGTTACACCTTC | CASNLDRVGDGYTF
TRBD2 | - | TRBJ2-5 | TRBV5-6 | TGTGCAGGCAGCGGGACGGACATTTTGAGAGAGACCCAGTACTTC | CAGSGTDILRETQYF
- | - | TRBJ2-3 | TRBV10-3 | TGTGCCATCATAAGTGGGACGGGCACAGATACGCAGTATTTT | CAIISGTGTDTQYF
TRBD1 | - | TRBJ1-1 | TRBV28 | TGTGCCAGCAATTCGTGGGACAGGGCGAACACTGAAGCTTTCTTT | CASNSWDRANTEAFF
- | - | TRBJ2-7 | TRBV5-4 | TGTGCCAGCAGCTTGGGGAAGGGGGTGGCCTACGAGCAGTACTTC | CASSLGKGVAYEQYF
- | - | TRBJ2-2 | TRBV19 | TGTGCCAGTAGTATAGATAGAGGCAGGGTGGCAGGGGAGCTGTTTTTT | CASSIDRGRVAGELFF
- | - | TRBJ1-5 | TRBV5-6 | TGTGCCAGCAGCTTGGGAGGATCAGGGCTTCAGCCCCAGCATTTT | CASSLGGSGLQPQHF
- | many | TRBJ2-3 | TRBV6-2/TRBV6-3 | TGTGCCAGCAGTCAGGTTCGCGGCGCAGATACGCAGTATTTT | CASSQVRGADTQYF
- | many | TRBJ2-7 | TRBV11-2 | TGTGCCAGCAGGGAACATCAACCCCATCAGTACTTC | CASREHQPHQYF
TRBD1 | few | TRBJ2-3 | TRBV13 | TGTGCCAGCAGCTTAGTCCGACAGGGCCCAGATACGCAGTATTTT | CASSLVRQGPDTQYF
- | - | TRBJ2-1 | TRBV11-1 | TGTGTCAGCGGTTATCACAATGAGCAGTTCTTC | CVSGYHNEQFF
TRBD1 | many | TRBJ2-1 | TRBV29-1 | TGCAGCGTCGTCCCGGGACAGGGAGCGGGGCGGTACAATGAGCAGTTCTTC | CSVVPGQGAGRYNEQFF
- | - | TRBJ2-5 | TRBV6-5 | TGTGCCAGCAGTGGAGGGCTGGAGACCCAGTGCTTC | CASSGGLETQCF
- | - | TRBJ2-1 | TRBV6-2/TRBV6-3 | TGTGCCAGCATCAGAGTTTACAATGAGCAGTTCTTC | CASIRVYNEQFF
- | - | TRBJ2-7 | TRBV29-1 | TGCAGCGTCCAGGGTTCTTCCTACGAGCAATACTTC | CSVQGSSYEQYF
- | once | TRBJ1-2 | TRBV25-1 | TGTGCCAGCAGTGAACCAAGTCAACCAGGCGGGGGCTACACCTTC | CASSEPSQPGGGYTF
TRBD1 | - | TRBJ2-1 | TRBV5-1 | TGCACCAGCAGGCAGGGACAGTCCTACAATGAGCAGTCCTTC | CTSRQGQSYNEQSF